This T cell receptor (beta chain) was recovered during a study of glioma-infiltrating T cells. Study-wide results and caveats: Only very few CDR3 sequences appeared in both tissue and blood.

The ends lost 4 bases at V and 3 bases at J; junction bases unmatched: 4. The germline CDR1 and CDR2 sequences are DFQATT and SNEGSKA (reference sequence). The CDR3 totals 14 residues. Amplification of TCR alpha and beta CDR3 regions from RNA used iRepertoire nested multiplex PCR. MiXCR, applied by TCRdb to the multiplex PCR reads, yields one record per CDR3 protein. Altogether about 180,000 distinct CDR3 sequences are present, more than 35% being singletons, with the ten largest covering under 6.5%. In this sample, this clonotype turned up many times. What it binds is not known. This clonotype was sampled from a human donor with low-grade glioma or glioblastoma, undergoing nonglioma brain surgery, or in good health (not recorded which). Sequencing was performed on glioma tissue, nonneoplastic brain tissue, or PBMCs (not recorded which). The genes are TRBV20-1 and TRBJ2-3, with 10 bases fitting TRBD2. CDR3 loop: CSATLTSGTDTQYF. The DNA for the CDR3 is TGCAGTGCTACTTTGACTAGCGGGACAGATACGCAGTATTTT.